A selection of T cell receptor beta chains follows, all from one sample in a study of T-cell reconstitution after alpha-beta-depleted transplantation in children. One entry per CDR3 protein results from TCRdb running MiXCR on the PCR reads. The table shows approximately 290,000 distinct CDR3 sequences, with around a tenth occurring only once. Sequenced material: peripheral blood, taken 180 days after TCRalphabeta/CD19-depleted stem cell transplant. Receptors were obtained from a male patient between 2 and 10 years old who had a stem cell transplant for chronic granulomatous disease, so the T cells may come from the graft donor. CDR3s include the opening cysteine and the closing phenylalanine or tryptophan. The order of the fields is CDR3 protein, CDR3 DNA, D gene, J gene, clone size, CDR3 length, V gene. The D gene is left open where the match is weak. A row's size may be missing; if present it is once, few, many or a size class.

cdr3_aa: CSAEEQGPSYEQYF
cdr3_nt: TGCAGTGCTGAGGAACAGGGGCCCTCCTACGAGCAGTACTTC
d_call: TRBD1
j_call: TRBJ2-7
clone_size: many
cdr3_length: 14
v_call: TRBV20-1

cdr3_aa: CASRPGQGAYEQYF
cdr3_nt: TGCGCCAGCAGACCGGGACAGGGGGCCTACGAGCAGTACTTC
d_call: TRBD1
j_call: TRBJ2-7
clone_size: many
cdr3_length: 14
v_call: TRBV5-1

cdr3_aa: CASSGQTGAQYNEQFF
cdr3_nt: TGCGCCAGCAGCGGACAGACGGGAGCTCAATACAATGAGCAGTTCTTC
d_call: .
j_call: TRBJ2-1
clone_size: many
cdr3_length: 16
v_call: TRBV4-1

cdr3_aa: CASSWDGEETQYF
cdr3_nt: TGTGCCAGCAGCTGGGACGGTGAAGAGACCCAGTACTTC
d_call: .
j_call: TRBJ2-5
clone_size: many
cdr3_length: 13
v_call: TRBV7-9

cdr3_aa: CASSNGSFNQPQHF
cdr3_nt: TGCGCCAGCAGCAACGGGTCATTTAATCAGCCCCAGCATTTT
d_call: .
j_call: TRBJ1-5
clone_size: many
cdr3_length: 14
v_call: TRBV5-1

cdr3_aa: CASTYEPGQGHQPQHF
cdr3_nt: TGTGCCAGCACCTATGAACCGGGACAGGGGCATCAGCCCCAGCATTTT
d_call: TRBD1
j_call: TRBJ1-5
clone_size: many
cdr3_length: 16
v_call: TRBV6-2/TRBV6-3

cdr3_aa: CASSQDGGTGLGELFF
cdr3_nt: TGCGCCAGCAGCCAAGATGGGGGGACAGGGCTCGGGGAGCTGTTTTTT
d_call: TRBD1
j_call: TRBJ2-2
clone_size: many
cdr3_length: 16
v_call: TRBV4-3

cdr3_aa: CSARPPAPRYNEQFF
cdr3_nt: TGCAGTGCTAGACCGCCAGCGCCGCGATACAATGAGCAGTTCTTC
d_call: .
j_call: TRBJ2-1
clone_size: .
cdr3_length: 15
v_call: TRBV20-1

cdr3_aa: CASRLNTGELFF
cdr3_nt: TGTGCCAGCAGGCTAAACACCGGGGAGCTGTTTTTT
d_call: .
j_call: TRBJ2-2
clone_size: many
cdr3_length: 12
v_call: TRBV11-2

cdr3_aa: CASSPLNTGELFF
cdr3_nt: TGTGCCAGCAGTCCATTGAACACCGGGGAGCTGTTTTTT
d_call: .
j_call: TRBJ2-2
clone_size: many
cdr3_length: 13
v_call: TRBV18

cdr3_aa: CASSITGFSEQYF
cdr3_nt: TGTGCCAGCAGTATCACAGGGTTTTCCGAGCAGTACTTC
d_call: .
j_call: TRBJ2-7
clone_size: many
cdr3_length: 13
v_call: TRBV28

cdr3_aa: CSARQGGDYGYTF
cdr3_nt: TGCAGTGCTAGACAGGGAGGAGACTATGGCTACACCTTC
d_call: .
j_call: TRBJ1-2
clone_size: many
cdr3_length: 13
v_call: TRBV20-1

cdr3_aa: CRAGGAQGYTF
cdr3_nt: TGCAGAGCTGGGGGGGCACAGGGCTACACCTTC
d_call: .
j_call: TRBJ1-2
clone_size: few
cdr3_length: 11
v_call: TRBV29-1

cdr3_aa: CASRDRDGYTF
cdr3_nt: TGTGCCAGCAGGGACAGGGATGGCTACACCTTC
d_call: TRBD1
j_call: TRBJ1-2
clone_size: few
cdr3_length: 11
v_call: TRBV2

cdr3_aa: CASSPPIQTEQFF
cdr3_nt: TGTGCCAGCTCACCACCCATACAGACTGAGCAGTTCTTC
d_call: .
j_call: TRBJ2-1
clone_size: many
cdr3_length: 13
v_call: TRBV18

cdr3_aa: CASKTQGTNEKLFF
cdr3_nt: TGCGCCAGCAAAACGCAGGGAACTAATGAAAAACTGTTTTTT
d_call: .
j_call: TRBJ1-4
clone_size: many
cdr3_length: 14
v_call: TRBV5-1

cdr3_aa: CASSLGRNNEQYF
cdr3_nt: TGTGCCAGCAGTTTAGGACGGAACAACGAGCAGTACTTC
d_call: .
j_call: TRBJ2-7
clone_size: few
cdr3_length: 13
v_call: TRBV12-3/TRBV12-4

cdr3_aa: CAWDDTGIYNEQFF
cdr3_nt: TGTGCCTGGGATGATACAGGGATTTACAATGAGCAGTTCTTC
d_call: .
j_call: TRBJ2-1
clone_size: .
cdr3_length: 14
v_call: TRBV30

cdr3_aa: CSAIGGVDTQYF
cdr3_nt: TGCAGTGCTATCGGTGGCGTAGATACGCAGTATTTT
d_call: .
j_call: TRBJ2-3
clone_size: many
cdr3_length: 12
v_call: TRBV20-1

cdr3_aa: CASSLVVVGGTEAFF
cdr3_nt: TGTGCCAGCAGCCTTGTCGTCGTCGGGGGCACTGAAGCTTTCTTT
d_call: .
j_call: TRBJ1-1
clone_size: many
cdr3_length: 15
v_call: TRBV14

cdr3_aa: CASSLGRTDTHYF
cdr3_nt: TGTGCCAGCAGCTTAGGTCGCACAGATACGCATTATTTT
d_call: .
j_call: TRBJ2-3
clone_size: .
cdr3_length: 13
v_call: TRBV11-2

cdr3_aa: CASSLTSGKVTGELFF
cdr3_nt: TGTGCCAGCAGTCTGACTAGCGGGAAAGTCACCGGGGAGCTGTTTTTT
d_call: TRBD2
j_call: TRBJ2-2
clone_size: many
cdr3_length: 16
v_call: TRBV27

cdr3_aa: CASRVQGDNSPLHF
cdr3_nt: TGTGCCAGCAGAGTACAGGGGGACAATTCACCCCTCCACTTT
d_call: TRBD1
j_call: TRBJ1-6
clone_size: many
cdr3_length: 14
v_call: TRBV4-2

cdr3_aa: CASSPGDTPEAFF
cdr3_nt: TGTGCCAGCTCACCAGGGGACACCCCTGAAGCTTTCTTT
d_call: .
j_call: TRBJ1-1
clone_size: many
cdr3_length: 13
v_call: TRBV18

cdr3_aa: CASSISRARNQPQHF
cdr3_nt: TGTGCCAGTAGTATCTCCCGGGCTCGCAATCAGCCCCAGCATTTT
d_call: .
j_call: TRBJ1-5
clone_size: few
cdr3_length: 15
v_call: TRBV19

cdr3_aa: CASSQAVSNQPQHF
cdr3_nt: TGTGCCAGCAGCCAGGCAGTTAGCAATCAGCCCCAGCATTTT
d_call: .
j_call: TRBJ1-5
clone_size: many
cdr3_length: 14
v_call: TRBV12-3/TRBV12-4

cdr3_aa: CASTPEGRGRTYEQYF
cdr3_nt: TGTGCCAGCACACCCGAAGGAAGGGGGAGAACCTACGAGCAGTACTTC
d_call: .
j_call: TRBJ2-7
clone_size: many
cdr3_length: 16
v_call: TRBV5-6

cdr3_aa: CASSHPPGPLTGELFF
cdr3_nt: TGTGCCAGCAGTCATCCTCCAGGGCCGCTCACCGGGGAGCTGTTTTTT
d_call: .
j_call: TRBJ2-2
clone_size: many
cdr3_length: 16
v_call: TRBV7-6

cdr3_aa: CSARDPWSPNPPETQYF
cdr3_nt: TGCAGTGCTAGAGACCCGTGGAGTCCCAACCCCCCAGAGACCCAGTACTTC
d_call: .
j_call: TRBJ2-5
clone_size: many
cdr3_length: 17
v_call: TRBV20-1

cdr3_aa: CASSFGVSTDTQYF
cdr3_nt: TGCGCCAGCAGCTTTGGGGTATCTACAGATACGCAGTATTTT
d_call: .
j_call: TRBJ2-3
clone_size: many
cdr3_length: 14
v_call: TRBV5-1

cdr3_aa: CSVVVQRQGSEQYF
cdr3_nt: TGCAGCGTTGTCGTCCAGCGGCAGGGTAGCGAGCAGTACTTC
d_call: .
j_call: TRBJ2-7
clone_size: many
cdr3_length: 14
v_call: TRBV29-1

cdr3_aa: CASSPYRAGLSTEAFF
cdr3_nt: TGTGCCAGCAGCCCCTACAGGGCGGGTTTGAGCACTGAAGCTTTCTTT
d_call: .
j_call: TRBJ1-1
clone_size: many
cdr3_length: 16
v_call: TRBV7-2

cdr3_aa: CASSLGNLAGLFYEQYF
cdr3_nt: TGTGCCAGCAGTTTAGGGAACTTAGCGGGACTCTTCTACGAGCAGTACTTC
d_call: TRBD2
j_call: TRBJ2-7
clone_size: few
cdr3_length: 17
v_call: TRBV28

cdr3_aa: CASSVDGGVGVENIQYF
cdr3_nt: TGTGCCAGCAGCGTAGATGGTGGAGTGGGGGTTGAGAACATTCAGTACTTC
d_call: .
j_call: TRBJ2-4
clone_size: many
cdr3_length: 17
v_call: TRBV9

cdr3_aa: CASSYRDRVTYEQYF
cdr3_nt: TGTGCCAGCAGCTACCGGGACAGGGTCACCTACGAGCAGTACTTC
d_call: TRBD1
j_call: TRBJ2-7
clone_size: few
cdr3_length: 15
v_call: TRBV11-2

cdr3_aa: CASSLGIRMPYGYTF
cdr3_nt: TGTGCCAGCAGTTTAGGGATCCGAATGCCCTATGGCTACACCTTC
d_call: .
j_call: TRBJ1-2
clone_size: many
cdr3_length: 15
v_call: TRBV12-3/TRBV12-4

cdr3_aa: CASSRGLAGGPGTQYF
cdr3_nt: TGTGCCAGCAGCCGCGGACTAGCGGGAGGGCCAGGTACGCAGTATTTT
d_call: TRBD2
j_call: TRBJ2-3
clone_size: many
cdr3_length: 16
v_call: TRBV11-2

cdr3_aa: CGAGDLQGEELFF
cdr3_nt: TGCGGTGCTGGAGATTTACAGGGCGAAGAGCTGTTTTTT
d_call: .
j_call: TRBJ2-2
clone_size: .
cdr3_length: 13
v_call: TRBV20-1

cdr3_aa: CSATGLATDTQYF
cdr3_nt: TGCAGTGCTACGGGACTAGCCACAGATACGCAGTATTTT
d_call: TRBD2
j_call: TRBJ2-3
clone_size: many
cdr3_length: 13
v_call: TRBV20-1

cdr3_aa: CASSYSRQGSTGELFF
cdr3_nt: TGTGCCAGCAGTTACTCGAGACAGGGAAGCACCGGGGAGCTGTTTTTT
d_call: TRBD1
j_call: TRBJ2-2
clone_size: many
cdr3_length: 16
v_call: TRBV6-5

cdr3_aa: CASSLSAGPHEQFF
cdr3_nt: TGTGCCAGCAGTTTATCGGCAGGCCCCCATGAGCAGTTCTTC
d_call: .
j_call: TRBJ2-1
clone_size: .
cdr3_length: 14
v_call: TRBV12-3/TRBV12-4

cdr3_aa: CASSYSNILNEQFF
cdr3_nt: TGTGCCAGCAGTTACTCGAATATACTCAATGAGCAGTTCTTC
d_call: .
j_call: TRBJ2-1
clone_size: many
cdr3_length: 14
v_call: TRBV6-2/TRBV6-3

cdr3_aa: CASSRLAGFTGELFF
cdr3_nt: TGTGCCAGCTCACGACTAGCGGGATTCACCGGGGAGCTGTTTTTT
d_call: TRBD2
j_call: TRBJ2-2
clone_size: few
cdr3_length: 15
v_call: TRBV18

cdr3_aa: CASSSLTGGVFYNEQFF
cdr3_nt: TGTGCCAGCAGTTCACTTACGGGAGGTGTCTTCTACAATGAGCAGTTCTTC
d_call: TRBD2
j_call: TRBJ2-1
clone_size: many
cdr3_length: 17
v_call: TRBV12-3/TRBV12-4

cdr3_aa: CASSLLGQYNSPLHF
cdr3_nt: TGTGCCAGCAGTTTATTGGGACAGTATAATTCACCCCTCCACTTT
d_call: TRBD1
j_call: TRBJ1-6
clone_size: few
cdr3_length: 15
v_call: TRBV28

cdr3_aa: CASRWNRGLKGNEQFF
cdr3_nt: TGTGCCAGCAGATGGAACAGGGGTCTAAAGGGGAATGAGCAGTTCTTC
d_call: TRBD1
j_call: TRBJ2-1
clone_size: many
cdr3_length: 16
v_call: TRBV5-6

cdr3_aa: CSVGFALRTGANVLTF
cdr3_nt: TGCAGCGTTGGTTTCGCTCTCAGGACTGGGGCCAACGTCCTGACTTTC
d_call: .
j_call: TRBJ2-6
clone_size: many
cdr3_length: 16
v_call: TRBV29-1

cdr3_aa: CSAREEGAGGELFF
cdr3_nt: TGCAGTGCTAGAGAGGAGGGGGCGGGCGGGGAGCTGTTTTTT
d_call: .
j_call: TRBJ2-2
clone_size: many
cdr3_length: 14
v_call: TRBV20-1

cdr3_aa: CSVRPNSGTNEQYF
cdr3_nt: TGCAGCGTTCGACCCAATAGCGGGACCAACGAGCAGTACTTC
d_call: TRBD2
j_call: TRBJ2-7
clone_size: many
cdr3_length: 14
v_call: TRBV29-1

cdr3_aa: CASSWRRVENDSPLHF
cdr3_nt: TGTGCCAGCAGTTGGAGGCGGGTGGAGAACGATTCACCCCTCCACTTT
d_call: .
j_call: TRBJ1-6
clone_size: few
cdr3_length: 16
v_call: TRBV12-3/TRBV12-4

cdr3_aa: CASSQDLGAGGSYNEQFF
cdr3_nt: TGTGCCAGCAGCCAAGATCTGGGAGCGGGAGGGTCCTACAATGAGCAGTTCTTC
d_call: TRBD2
j_call: TRBJ2-1
clone_size: .
cdr3_length: 18
v_call: TRBV4-2

cdr3_aa: CASTQPRGETQYF
cdr3_nt: TGTGCCAGCACCCAGCCGCGGGGGGAGACCCAGTACTTC
d_call: TRBD2
j_call: TRBJ2-5
clone_size: many
cdr3_length: 13
v_call: TRBV3-1

cdr3_aa: CASSLFTGGNQPQHF
cdr3_nt: TGTGCCAGCAGTTTATTTACCGGGGGGAATCAGCCCCAGCATTTT
d_call: .
j_call: TRBJ1-5
clone_size: many
cdr3_length: 15
v_call: TRBV28

cdr3_aa: CASSSGGRNTEAFF
cdr3_nt: TGTGCCAGCAGCTCAGGGGGAAGGAACACTGAAGCTTTCTTT
d_call: TRBD1
j_call: TRBJ1-1
clone_size: many
cdr3_length: 14
v_call: TRBV5-4

cdr3_aa: CSAFNEKLFF
cdr3_nt: TGCAGTGCTTTTAATGAAAAACTGTTTTTT
d_call: .
j_call: TRBJ1-4
clone_size: many
cdr3_length: 10
v_call: TRBV20-1

cdr3_aa: CASRFGTGEDGYTF
cdr3_nt: TGCGCCAGCAGGTTCGGGACAGGGGAAGATGGCTACACCTTC
d_call: TRBD1
j_call: TRBJ1-2
clone_size: many
cdr3_length: 14
v_call: TRBV5-1

cdr3_aa: CASSFNRDNEKLFF
cdr3_nt: TGTGCCAGCAGCTTTAACAGGGACAATGAAAAACTGTTTTTT
d_call: .
j_call: TRBJ1-4
clone_size: many
cdr3_length: 14
v_call: TRBV7-9

cdr3_aa: CASSSRERLAGAVETQYF
cdr3_nt: TGCGCCAGCAGCTCGCGTGAAAGACTAGCGGGAGCTGTAGAGACCCAGTACTTC
d_call: TRBD2
j_call: TRBJ2-5
clone_size: many
cdr3_length: 18
v_call: TRBV5-1